Following are 26 T cell receptor beta chains from one sample sequenced in a study of blood T cell repertoires in COVID-19. Assay used: immunoSEQ multiplex PCR; TCRdb lists only in-frame clones, some missing. Of roughly 250,000 clones listed, approximately 79% were seen once; the top ten hold over 3%. The sequenced sample was peripheral blood. Receptors originate from a woman aged 40-49 years with active or convalescent COVID-19.

This chain uses TRBV20-1 with TRBJ1-2; no reliable D call. Germline V gene sequence: CDR1 DFQATT, CDR2 SNEGSKA (reference sequence). CDR3 length: 12 amino acids. For the CDR3, the DNA is TGCACCGCTAGTAATCCCGACTATGGCTACACCTTC. It specifies CTASNPDYGYTF.

The chain combines TRBV11-2 with TRBJ2-5; D not resolved. Germline CDR1 reads SGHAT; CDR2 reads FQNNGV. The CDR3 extends over 14 amino acids. Trimming took off 4 bases at V and 5 bases at J, with 14 bases between the two ends. CDR3 in amino acids: CASSSRPNGETQYF. The CDR3 DNA reads TGTGCCAGCAGCTCCCGCCCGAACGGGGAGACCCAGTACTTC.

This chain joins TRBV7-8 and TRBJ1-1, with 10 positions matching TRBD1. Germline V lookup: CDR1 SGHVS, CDR2 FQNEAQ. This CDR3 has 16 amino acids. V trimming: 1 base; J trimming: 0 bases; junction bases outside the gene matches: 2. In DNA form, the CDR3 reads TGTGCCAGCAGCTTAGGGGGGACAGGGGTGAACACTGAAGCTTTCTTT. Its protein product is CASSLGGTGVNTEAFF. Together with reference TRBV7-8 and TRBJ1-1, the CDR3 gives the full variable domain: GAGVSQSPRYKVAKRGQDVALRCDPISGHVSLFWYQQALGQGPEFLTYFQNEAQLDKSGLPSDRFFAERPEGSVSTLKIQRTQQEDSAVYLCASSLGGTGVNTEAFFGQGTRLTVV.

V and J are TRBV29-1 and TRBJ1-3; D remains unclear. The CDR3 runs to 16 residues. The V and J ends lost 3 bases and 0 bases respectively, with 15 bases between them. Looked up from germline, CDR1 is SQVTM and CDR2 is ANQGSEA. The CDR3 DNA reads TGCAGCGTTGAGACGAGGCGGGGAAGCTCTGGAAACACCATATATTTT. Residues: CSVETRRGSSGNTIYF.

Points on this clone: This specimen includes other DNA sequences encoding the same CDR3. The chain carries TRBV7-3 and TRBJ2-3, with TRBD1 identical over 11 bases. The CDR3 is made up of 15 amino acids. Germline V lookup: CDR1 SGHTA, CDR2 FQGTGA. V was clipped by 5 bases and J by 2 bases; unmatched bases: 3. CDR3 bases: TGTGCCAGCAGCCGGGACAGGGGGAACACAGATACGCAGTATTTT. Its translation is CASSRDRGNTDTQYF.

This clone was found a few times. V gene TRBV6-6 combines with J gene TRBJ1-1; 7 positions agree with TRBD1. With 5 bases clipped from V and 2 bases from J, the junction kept 8 bases outside the gene matches. The germline V gene encodes CDR1 MNHNY and CDR2 SVGAGI (reference sequence). The CDR3 is 15 residues long. CDR3 sequence (DNA): TGTGCCAGCAGTCGTCGGGGACAGTTCAACACTGAAGCTTTCTTT. Residues: CASSRRGQFNTEAFF.

The table lists this clone with a few counts. This chain joins TRBV7-9 and TRBJ1-4; D is unresolved. The germline V gene has CDR1 SEHNR and CDR2 FQNEAQ (reference sequence). V lost 4 bases, J lost 2 bases, and 14 bases lay in between. The CDR3 extends over 16 amino acids. DNA of the CDR3: TGTGCCAGCAGCTCCAATGGAGGGAGGACTAATGAAAAACTGTTTTTT. This codes for CASSSNGGRTNEKLFF.

This clone was counted a few times. The chain couples TRBV5-4 to TRBJ2-7; D is unclear. V lost 7 bases, J lost 0 bases, and 8 bases lay in between. The CDR3 length is 12 residues. Germline V gene sequence: CDR1 SGHNT, CDR2 YYREEE (reference sequence). The DNA of the CDR3 is TGTGCCAGCGCCGGCGGCTCCTACGAGCAGTACGTC. Translation: CASAGGSYEQYV.

This chain joins TRBV19 and TRBJ1-4; no reliable D call. The germline V gene has CDR1 LNHDA and CDR2 SQIVND (reference sequence). With 6 bases removed from V and 0 bases from J, the gap between germline ends came to 23 bases. CDR3 length: 19 residues. The CDR3 sequence is CASRAQAGIDYATNEKLFF. The CDR3, as DNA: TGTGCCAGTAGGGCCCAAGCGGGGATAGACTATGCAACTAATGAAAAACTGTTTTTT.

The chain employs TRBV3-1 (or the pseudogene TRBV3-2) and TRBJ1-6; D ambiguous. CDR3 size: 15 residues. V dropped 4 bases and J dropped 7 bases, with 14 bases sitting between them. CDR1 and CDR2 (germline): LGHDT, YNNKEL (reference sequence). The CDR3 protein is CASSPLRMRNSPLHF. The CDR3 region has the DNA TGTGCCAGCAGCCCCCTGCGGATGCGGAATTCACCCCTCCACTTT.

This clone appeared once. The chain uses TRBV28 and TRBJ1-4; TRBD1 aligns across 12 bases. This CDR3 is built from 19 residues. The germline CDR1 and CDR2 sequences are MDHEN and SYDVKM. Trimming at V came to 4 bases and at J to 0 bases, leaving 9 bases not matched to a gene. As DNA, the CDR3 is TGTGCCAGCAGTTCAAAAACGGGACAGGGGGCCCCAACTAATGAAAAACTGTTTTTT. Amino acid sequence: CASSSKTGQGAPTNEKLFF. The variable domain in full, completed from reference TRBV28 and TRBJ1-4, reads DVKVTQSSRYLVKRTGEKVFLECVQDMDHENMFWYRQDPGLGLRLIYFSYDVKMKEKGDIPEGYSVSREKKERFSLILESASTNQTSMYLCASSSKTGQGAPTNEKLFFGSGTQLSVL.

This rearrangement joins TRBV10-3 to TRBJ1-2, with D uncertain. V shed 2 bases and J shed 6 bases, with 7 bases lying between them. This CDR3 region has 12 residues. Germline loops: CDR1 ENHRY, CDR2 SYGVKD. This chain's CDR3 is CAISERTDGYTF. CDR3 in DNA: TGTGCCATCAGTGAGCGGACTGATGGCTACACCTTC.

This chain uses TRBV28 with TRBJ1-1, with 7 nucleotides matching TRBD1. Germline V gene sequence: CDR1 MDHEN, CDR2 SYDVKM. J lost 3 bases, V lost 6 bases, and 7 bases had no gene match. The CDR3 extends over 14 amino acids. CDR3 DNA sequence: TGTGCCAGCAGGACAGGGATGGCGTACACTGAAGCTTTCTTT. Protein product: CASRTGMAYTEAFF.

This clone appeared a few times. The V call is TRBV7-9, the J call TRBJ1-6, with TRBD1 matching over 7 bases. Germline lookup yields CDR1 SEHNR and CDR2 FQNEAQ (reference sequence). This CDR3 has 15 amino acids. The V and J ends lost 2 bases and 4 bases, in that order; junction bases with no gene match: 2. CDR3 coding DNA: TGTGCCAGCAGCTTAAGACAGGGTTATAATTCACCCCTCCACTTT. Translating it yields CASSLRQGYNSPLHF.

The rearrangement uses TRBV19 and TRBJ1-1; TRBD1 agrees at 7 bases. The germline V gene encodes CDR1 LNHDA and CDR2 SQIVND (reference sequence). Trimming removed 5 bases from V and 5 bases from J; junction bases left unmatched: 8. The length of the CDR3 is 14 residues. CDR3: CASSRTGVGTEAFF. The CDR3 coding sequence is TGTGCCAGTAGTCGAACAGGGGTCGGTACTGAAGCTTTCTTT.

The chain recombines TRBV10-2 with TRBJ1-1; no definite D call. Trimming removed 3 bases at V and 5 bases at J, with 13 bases between. CDR1 WSHSY and CDR2 SAAADI come from the germline V gene. This CDR3 has 14 residues. The CDR3, as DNA: TGCGCCAGCAGTGATAGACGGAGGGAAACTGAAGCTTTCTTT. Encoded protein: CASSDRRRETEAFF.

The chain is built from TRBV5-1 and TRBJ1-4; D may be TRBD1 (6 bases). Trimming took off 4 bases at V and 0 bases at J, with 13 bases between the two ends. This CDR3 region has 16 residues. Germline CDR1 SGHRS, CDR2 YFSETQ. CDR3 loop: CASSVGGGATNEKLFF. CDR3 bases: TGCGCCAGCAGCGTAGGAGGGGGGGCAACTAATGAAAAACTGTTTTTT.

The chain has TRBV5-6 and TRBJ2-1, with 12 bases that match TRBD2. Germline V CDR1 and CDR2: SGHDT, YYEEEE. The CDR3 loop spans 14 amino acids. The trim removed 6 bases at V and 7 bases at J, leaving 5 bases unmatched. The CDR3 DNA reads as TGTGCCAGCAAGCCGACTAGCGGGGGAAATGAGCAGTTCTTC. It encodes CASKPTSGGNEQFF.

The chain has TRBV7-3 and TRBJ2-5; 10 bases are a match to TRBD2. The CDR3 runs to 15 residues. CDR1 is SGHTA, CDR2 FQGTGA, per germline. Trimming cost V 0 bases and J 5 bases; bases outside gene matches: 3. The CDR3 nucleotides read TGTGCCAGCAGCTTAACAGCGGGGGGGCAGGAGACCCAGTACTTC. Translating it yields CASSLTAGGQETQYF. The full variable domain, rest sourced from reference TRBV7-3 and TRBJ2-5, is GAGVSQTPSNKVTEKGKYVELRCDPISGHTALYWYRQSLGQGPEFLIYFQGTGAADDSGLPNDRFFAVRPEGSVSTLKIQRTERGDSAVYLCASSLTAGGQETQYFGPGTRLLVL.

Comment on this clone: The same CDR3 also results from other DNA sequences found in this sample. The chain has TRBV4-1 and TRBJ1-2; D is unresolved. The V end was cut by 1 base, the J end by 2 bases, with 5 bases between. The length of the CDR3 is 13 residues. Germline CDR1 is MGHRA and CDR2 is YSYEKL. CDR3 loop: CASSQGQNYGYTF. In DNA form, the CDR3 reads TGCGCCAGCAGCCAAGGGCAGAACTATGGCTACACCTTC.

The CDR3 protein is CASSPYAGSYEQYF. The CDR3 nucleotides read TGTGCCAGCAGCCCATACGCAGGTTCCTACGAGCAGTACTTC. V gene TRBV7-2 combines with J gene TRBJ2-7, with unresolved D. Per germline, CDR1 SGHTA and CDR2 FQGNSA. CDR3 length: 14 residues. The ends were cut back, 5 bases at V and 1 base at J, with 12 bases in the middle.

The chain joins TRBV5-1 to TRBJ2-3; 9 positions agree with TRBD1. Trimming cost V 0 bases and J 2 bases; bases outside gene matches: 4. CDR1 and CDR2 from the germline V gene are SGHRS and YFSETQ. The CDR3 totals 16 residues. CDR3 protein: CASSLAGQGTTDTQYF. The DNA for the CDR3 is TGCGCCAGCAGCTTGGCCGGACAGGGGACCACAGATACGCAGTATTTT.

The chain uses TRBV19 and TRBJ1-3; a possible D gene is TRBD1 (5 bases). V was shortened by 6 bases and J by 4 bases, with 7 bases between the two germline ends. This CDR3 is built from 12 residues. From germline, CDR1 is LNHDA and CDR2 SQIVND (reference sequence). This chain's CDR3 is CASSQGGNTIYF. DNA for the CDR3: TGTGCCAGTAGCCAGGGAGGAAACACCATATATTTT.

The chain combines TRBV14 with TRBJ2-4; 7 nucleotides align to TRBD1. CDR1 is SGHDN, CDR2 FVKESK, per germline. CDR3 length: 19 residues. With V trimmed by 5 bases and J by 0 bases, 16 bases remained unmatched. The CDR3 here is CASSIGQEQADLAKNIQYF. The CDR3 region has the DNA TGTGCCAGCAGCATAGGACAGGAGCAGGCGGACCTAGCCAAAAACATTCAGTACTTC. The full variable domain, in which reference TRBV14 and TRBJ2-4 provide the parts outside the CDR3, is EAGVTQFPSHSVIEKGQTVTLRCDPISGHDNLYWYRRVMGKEIKFLLHFVKESKQDESGMPNNRFLAERTGGTYSTLKVQPAELEDSGVYFCASSIGQEQADLAKNIQYFGAGTRLSVL.

The CDR3: CASSPEGWGGRETQYF. The CDR3 DNA sequence: TGTGCCAGCAGCCCGGAGGGGTGGGGGGGCCGTGAGACCCAGTACTTC. This chain uses TRBV11-2 with TRBJ2-5, with D maybe TRBD2 (7 bases). This CDR3 spans 16 amino acids. Germline V gene sequence: CDR1 SGHAT, CDR2 FQNNGV. With 5 bases removed from V and 5 bases from J, the gap between germline ends came to 21 bases.

In its sample, this clone was seen many times. The CDR3 DNA follows: TGTGCCAGCTCAACAGGGACAGGGACTTACACTGAAGCTTTCTTT. Translating gives CASSTGTGTYTEAFF. The chain links TRBV18 to TRBJ1-1; 9 bases match TRBD1. CDR3 size: 15 residues. The trim removed 5 bases at V and 3 bases at J, leaving 7 bases unmatched. Per germline, CDR1 KGHSH and CDR2 LQKENI.